One T cell receptor (beta chain) is described in this entry. This sample was taken from a study of blood T cell repertoires in COVID-19. At the level of the study: Some COVID-19 samples were acute and others convalescent; all came from the United States, Italy and Spain. Sources were T cells, B-cell-depleted T cells, or PBMCs; the material itself was cDNA or gDNA.

V gave up 4 bases and J gave up 1 base; unmatched junction bases: 4. The CDR3 loop spans 16 amino acids. Germline lookup yields CDR1 SGHAT and CDR2 FQNNGV. In the authors' methods: Estimation of nucleated cell counts was performed using reference gene primer amplification. The protocol was immunoSEQ multiplex PCR, while the TCRdb copy is restricted to in-frame clones and leaves out a portion. V, J and clone size reflect that table, while D and trimming were determined from the DNA. The sample lists 200,000 to 250,000 clones; about 86% were seen once. Sequencing was done on a sample of peripheral blood. The chain combines TRBV11-2 with TRBJ1-1; 12 bases are a match to TRBD1. The clonotype comes from a man between 60 and 75 years old with acute or convalescent COVID-19. The CDR3 region is CASSWGQGAGNTEAFF. In DNA form, the CDR3 reads TGTGCCAGCAGCTGGGGACAGGGGGCTGGGAACACTGAAGCTTTCTTT.